What follows is one TCR beta chain and its context. Its antigen is still unknown. The J segment lost 9 bases and the V segment lost 2 bases, leaving 5 bases of the junction unmatched. The CDR3 is made up of 14 amino acids. Germline V gene lookup returns CDR1 MGHDK and CDR2 SYGVNS. The data stem from a study of PD-1 blockade in mismatch repair-deficient tumors. Some clones are missing from TCRdb's copy, which holds only in-frame ones; the method was immunoSEQ multiplex PCR. Among over 100,000 clones, over 65% were seen once, and the ten largest hold 4% to 6%. Study-level findings and limits: Rapid post-treatment expansion, then contraction, generally preceding radiologic response, marked tumor-resident clones.

The material was peripheral blood, obtained 60 weeks after starting pembrolizumab. The chain has TRBV25-1 and TRBJ2-1, with 9 bases aligning to TRBD2. This sequence originates from an adult with mismatch repair-deficient cancer. The CDR3 protein is CASSEGGLAFEQFF. In DNA form, the CDR3 reads TGTGCCAGCAGTGAAGGGGGACTAGCCTTTGAGCAGTTCTTC.